The sequence of this T cell receptor (beta chain) was determined in a study of beta chain features in type 1 diabetes. V trimming: 2 bases; J trimming: 4 bases; junction bases outside the gene matches: 7. Germline CDR1 SGHRS, CDR2 YFSETQ. CDR3 length: 15 amino acids. Study-wide findings and caveats: Significant though moderate, a shortening of TCRB CDR3s appeared in all four CD4+ subsets of Type 1 diabetes patients. The similarity of naive, central memory and Treg TCRB repertoires appeared greater among patients than among healthy donors.

Turning to this clone: Its specificity is not known.

Expressed TCRB transcripts got sequenced, as all isolated RNA was reverse transcribed. Clones were read by immunoSEQ multiplex PCR, and TCRdb kept only the in-frame ones, dropping some. The data show 310,000 or so clones, approximately 10% seen once. The authors sorted CD4+ naive, central memory, regulatory and stem cell-like memory cells via CD45RO/CCR7/CD25/CD127/CD95/CD27. All of the sorted populations showed purity greater than 95%. Sequenced material: central memory CD4+ T cells from blood. The rearrangement joins TRBV5-1 to TRBJ2-3, with 7 bases identical to TRBD2. This receptor was taken from a man aged 25-40 years with type 1 diabetes. The CDR3 DNA sequence: TGCGCCAGCAGCTTACCAAGCGGGGAGGCAGATACGCAGTATTTT. This codes for CASSLPSGEADTQYF.